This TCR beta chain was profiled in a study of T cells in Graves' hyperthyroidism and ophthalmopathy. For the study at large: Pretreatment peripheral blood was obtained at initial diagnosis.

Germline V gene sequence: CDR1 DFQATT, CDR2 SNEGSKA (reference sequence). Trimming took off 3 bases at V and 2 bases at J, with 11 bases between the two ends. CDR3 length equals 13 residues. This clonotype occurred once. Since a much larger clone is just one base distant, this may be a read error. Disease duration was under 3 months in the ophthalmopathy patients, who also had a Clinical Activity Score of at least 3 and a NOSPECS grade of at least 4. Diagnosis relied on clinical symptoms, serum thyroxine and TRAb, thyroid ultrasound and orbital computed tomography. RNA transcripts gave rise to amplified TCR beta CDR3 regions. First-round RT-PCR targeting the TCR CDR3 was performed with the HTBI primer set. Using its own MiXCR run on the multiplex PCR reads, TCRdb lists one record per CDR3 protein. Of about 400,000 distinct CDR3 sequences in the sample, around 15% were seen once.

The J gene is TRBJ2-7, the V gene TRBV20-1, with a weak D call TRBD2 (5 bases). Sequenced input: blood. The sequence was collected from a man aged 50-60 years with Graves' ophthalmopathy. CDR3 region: CSASAAVTYEQYF. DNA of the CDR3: TGCAGTGCTAGTGCAGCGGTGACCTACGAGCAGTACTTC.